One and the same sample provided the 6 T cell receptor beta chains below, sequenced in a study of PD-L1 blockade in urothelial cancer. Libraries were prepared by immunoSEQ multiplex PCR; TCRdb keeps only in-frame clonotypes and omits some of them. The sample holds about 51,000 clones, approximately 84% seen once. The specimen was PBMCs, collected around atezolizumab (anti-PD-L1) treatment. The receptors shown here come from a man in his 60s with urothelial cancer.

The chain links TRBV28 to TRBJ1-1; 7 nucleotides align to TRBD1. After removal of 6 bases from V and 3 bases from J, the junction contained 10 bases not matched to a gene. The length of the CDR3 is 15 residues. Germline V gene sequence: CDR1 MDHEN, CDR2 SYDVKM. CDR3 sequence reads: CASRQMTGTYTEAFF. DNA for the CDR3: TGTGCCAGCAGGCAAATGACAGGGACATACACTGAAGCTTTCTTT.

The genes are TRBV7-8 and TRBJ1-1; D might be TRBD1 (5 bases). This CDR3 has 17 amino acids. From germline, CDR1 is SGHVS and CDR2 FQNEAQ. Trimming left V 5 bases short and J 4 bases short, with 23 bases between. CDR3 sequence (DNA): TGTGCCAGCAGCCCACTGGACACTCCCCAAGTCGGCACTGAAGCTTTCTTT. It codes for CASSPLDTPQVGTEAFF. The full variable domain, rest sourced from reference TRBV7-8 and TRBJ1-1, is GAGVSQSPRYKVAKRGQDVALRCDPISGHVSLFWYQQALGQGPEFLTYFQNEAQLDKSGLPSDRFFAERPEGSVSTLKIQRTQQEDSAVYLCASSPLDTPQVGTEAFFGQGTRLTVV.

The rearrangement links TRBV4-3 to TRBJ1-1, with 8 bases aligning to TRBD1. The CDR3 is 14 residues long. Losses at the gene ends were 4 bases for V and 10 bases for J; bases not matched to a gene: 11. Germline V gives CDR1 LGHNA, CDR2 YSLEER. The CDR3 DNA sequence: TGCGCCAGCAGCCCAGCTGCGGACAGGGCCGTAGCTTTCTTT. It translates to CASSPAADRAVAFF.

Written as DNA, the CDR3 is TGCAGCGTTAGGGGACAGGGGGCCCCTCACGAGCAGTACTTC. Its protein product is CSVRGQGAPHEQYF. The chain has TRBV29-1 and TRBJ2-7; the match to TRBD1 covers 12 bases. V lost 5 bases, J lost 5 bases, and 7 bases stayed unmatched. The CDR3 length is 14 residues. Germline V gene data show CDR1 as SQVTM and CDR2 as ANQGSEA.

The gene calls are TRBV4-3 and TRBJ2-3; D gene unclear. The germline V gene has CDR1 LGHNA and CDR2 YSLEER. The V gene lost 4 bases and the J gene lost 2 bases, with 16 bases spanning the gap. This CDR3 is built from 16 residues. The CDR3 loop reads CASSPDEARYTDTQYF. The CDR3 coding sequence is TGCGCCAGCAGCCCTGACGAGGCTCGCTACACAGATACGCAGTATTTT.

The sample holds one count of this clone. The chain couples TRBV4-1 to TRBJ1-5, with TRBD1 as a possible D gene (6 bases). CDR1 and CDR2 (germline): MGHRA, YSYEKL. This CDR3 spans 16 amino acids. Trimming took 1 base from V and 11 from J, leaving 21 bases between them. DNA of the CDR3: TGCGCCAGCAGCCAAGGGAGGAGTAGGGGGATTACGGCCCAGCATTTT. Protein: CASSQGRSRGITAQHF.